This is a list of T cell receptor beta chains from one sample in a study of CD8 T cells in ankylosing spondylitis. TCRdb processed the 5' RACE reads anew with MiXCR; each CDR3 protein has one entry. The data contain more than 500,000 distinct CDR3 sequences, 5.3% of them seen just once; the ten biggest clones take up roughly 3.2%. The sample was blood, either unsorted or a sorted T cell fraction (not recorded which). All receptors come from a male donor with ankylosing spondylitis. The conserved cysteine and the conserved F or W are not part of the CDR3 here.

J gene,V gene,CDR3 protein
TRBJ2-2,TRBV20-1,SARPPHGELF
TRBJ2-3,TRBV6-2/TRBV6-3,ASSYSSPGTDTQY
TRBJ1-2,TRBV12-3/TRBV12-4,ASSHDRTNYGYT
TRBJ1-5,TRBV3-1,ASSTGSQPQH
TRBJ2-2,TRBV5-1,ASRGVRAGFTGELF
TRBJ2-7,TRBV6-2/TRBV6-3,ASSLSGQGPGEQY
TRBJ2-1,TRBV11-2,ATQGNNEQF
TRBJ2-5,TRBV5-4,ASSPRTGEETQY
TRBJ2-7,TRBV7-8,ASSLALTTGEQY
TRBJ2-3,TRBV28,ASSSRLVKQY
TRBJ2-2,TRBV6-5,ASSLQGWDGELF
TRBJ2-7,TRBV20-1,SARNPSGTYEQY
TRBJ2-7,TRBV11-2,ASSSDLLSDEQY
TRBJ2-7,TRBV29-1,SVAPGQGAYEQY
TRBJ1-1,TRBV7-9,ASSSRDSQNTEAF
TRBJ2-3,TRBV20-1,SARLAGHRTDTQY
TRBJ2-1,TRBV3-1,ASSQASGSNEQF
TRBJ1-1,TRBV10-3,AIRAGTGLNMNTEAF
TRBJ2-3,TRBV18,ASSPIDGFTDTQY
TRBJ1-1,TRBV6-2/TRBV6-3,ASSYFVNTEAF
TRBJ2-7,TRBV20-1,SATTSGGSYEQY
TRBJ2-7,TRBV5-5,ASSLGVRVTYEQY
TRBJ2-2,TRBV20-1,SASHPLRELDTGELF
TRBJ2-7,TRBV5-1,ASSQPDRGLPVEQY
TRBJ1-5,TRBV27,ASSTGLQPQH
TRBJ1-1,TRBV7-3,ASSLKGGTEAF
TRBJ2-3,TRBV20-1,SARVPRGRPQATQY
TRBJ2-3,TRBV20-1,SARMSDTQY
TRBJ2-7,TRBV28,ASSLSPRIYEQY
TRBJ1-1,TRBV7-8,ASSKTRVDTEAF
TRBJ1-1,TRBV12-3/TRBV12-4,ASNSFGIDTEAF
TRBJ1-2,TRBV6-2/TRBV6-3,ASSYPRDYGYT
TRBJ1-1,TRBV6-2/TRBV6-3,ASLLGGQGTPEAF
TRBJ2-3,TRBV29-1,SVELWVGTTDTQY